This T cell receptor (beta chain) was found in a study of early stage breast cancer tumors. This clone was seen only once. The CDR3 contains 12 residues. CDR1 is SGHTA, CDR2 FQGNSA, per germline. Trimming cost V 5 bases and J 5 bases, with 9 bases left between them. Data came from immunoSEQ multiplex PCR; TCRdb stores just in-frame clones and leaves some out. The sample includes some 28,000 clones, about 59% of them seen just once. This receptor was obtained from a person aged 45 to 59 with breast cancer. The chain employs TRBV7-2 and TRBJ2-5, with D unresolved. The sequencing sample was made of breast tumor tissue. The CDR3 nucleotides read TGTGCCAGCAGCCCCTCAGCTGAGACCCAGTACTTC. Its translation is CASSPSAETQYF. The full variable domain, rest sourced from reference TRBV7-2 and TRBJ2-5, is GAGVSQSPSNKVTEKGKDVELRCDPISGHTALYWYRQSLGQGLEFLIYFQGNSAPDKSGLPSDRFSAERTGGSVSTLTIQRTQQEDSAVYLCASSPSAETQYFGPGTRLLVL.